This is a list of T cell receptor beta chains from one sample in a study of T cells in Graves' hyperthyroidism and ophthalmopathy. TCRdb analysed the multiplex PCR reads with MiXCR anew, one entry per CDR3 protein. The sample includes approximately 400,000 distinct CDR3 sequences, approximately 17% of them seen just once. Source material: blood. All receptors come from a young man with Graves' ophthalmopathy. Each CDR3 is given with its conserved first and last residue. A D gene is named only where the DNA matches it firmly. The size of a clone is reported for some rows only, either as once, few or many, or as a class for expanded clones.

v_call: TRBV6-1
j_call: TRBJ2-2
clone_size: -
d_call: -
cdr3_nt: TGTGCCAGCCGCGGCAGCACGAACACCGGGGAGCTGTTTTTT
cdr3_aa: CASRGSTNTGELFF

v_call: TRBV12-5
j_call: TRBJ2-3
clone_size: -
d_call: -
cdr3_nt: TGTGCTAGTGGTTTGGATGGGGGGCCCTATACGCAGTATTTT
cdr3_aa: CASGLDGGPYTQYF

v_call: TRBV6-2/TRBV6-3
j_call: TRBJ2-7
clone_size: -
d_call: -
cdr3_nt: TGTGCCAGCAGTCAACAGGGTACCTCCTACGAGCAGTACTTC
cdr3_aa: CASSQQGTSYEQYF

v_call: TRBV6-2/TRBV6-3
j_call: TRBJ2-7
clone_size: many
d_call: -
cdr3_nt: TGTGCCTCTATCGGGGGGCACTCCTACGAGCAGTACTTC
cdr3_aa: CASIGGHSYEQYF

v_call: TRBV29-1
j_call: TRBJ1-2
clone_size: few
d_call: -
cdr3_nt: TGCAGCGTTTTTCAGGCTGGCTACACCTTC
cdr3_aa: CSVFQAGYTF

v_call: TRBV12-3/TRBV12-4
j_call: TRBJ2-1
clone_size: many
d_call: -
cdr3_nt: TGTGCCAGCAGCTCCTCCGGTACAGACAACTACAATGAGCAGTTCTTC
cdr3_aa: CASSSSGTDNYNEQFF

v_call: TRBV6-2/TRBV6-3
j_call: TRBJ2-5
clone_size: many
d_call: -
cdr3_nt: TGTGCCAGCAGTTACTCCAGTAGTGCAAAGGCCCAGTACTTC
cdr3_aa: CASSYSSSAKAQYF

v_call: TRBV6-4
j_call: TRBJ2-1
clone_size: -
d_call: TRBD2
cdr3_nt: TGTGCCAGCAGCTCCGGGACTAGCGGGGGGGATGAGCAGTTCTTC
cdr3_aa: CASSSGTSGGDEQFF

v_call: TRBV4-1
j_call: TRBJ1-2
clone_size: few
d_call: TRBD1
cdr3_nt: TGCGCCAGCAGCCAACCACCCAGGGGGCGGAACTATGGCTACACCTTC
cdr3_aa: CASSQPPRGRNYGYTF

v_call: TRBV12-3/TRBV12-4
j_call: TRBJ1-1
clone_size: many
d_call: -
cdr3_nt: TGTGCCAGCAGTTTATTATCGCAGGGGGAAGCTTTCTTT
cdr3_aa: CASSLLSQGEAFF

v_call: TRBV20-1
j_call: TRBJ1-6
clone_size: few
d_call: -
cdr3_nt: TGCAGTGCCCGGGACACTAGCTCCTATAATTCACCCCTCCACTTT
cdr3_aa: CSARDTSSYNSPLHF

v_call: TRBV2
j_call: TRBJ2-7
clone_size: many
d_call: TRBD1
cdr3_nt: TGTGCCAGCGACAGGGGTTTGTACGAGCAGTACTTC
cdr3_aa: CASDRGLYEQYF

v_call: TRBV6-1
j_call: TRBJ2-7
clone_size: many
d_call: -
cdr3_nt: TGTGCCAGCAGTTCCCCAGGGAGCTCCTACGAGCAGTACTTC
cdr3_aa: CASSSPGSSYEQYF

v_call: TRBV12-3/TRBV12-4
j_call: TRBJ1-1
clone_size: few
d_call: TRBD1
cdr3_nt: TGTGCCAGCAGTTTGTGGGACAGGGGGCTTGAAGCTTTCTTT
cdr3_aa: CASSLWDRGLEAFF

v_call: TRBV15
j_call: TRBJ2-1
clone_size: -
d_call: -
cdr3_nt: TGTGCCACCAGCAGAGAGGTTGGGGCGAGCTCCTACAATGAGCAGTTCTTC
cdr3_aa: CATSREVGASSYNEQFF

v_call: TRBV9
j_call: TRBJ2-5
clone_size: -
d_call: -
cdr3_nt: TGTGCCAGCAGCGTAGGATTTTTCCAAGAGACCCAGTACTTC
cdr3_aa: CASSVGFFQETQYF

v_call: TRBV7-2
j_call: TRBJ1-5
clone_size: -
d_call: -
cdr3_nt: TGTGCCATCACGGAGGACGACTATCAGCCCCAGCATTTT
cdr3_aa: CAITEDDYQPQHF

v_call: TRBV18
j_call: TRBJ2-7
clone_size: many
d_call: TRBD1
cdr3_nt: TGTGCCAGCTCACCCACTGGACAGGTATACGAGCAGTACTTC
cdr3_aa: CASSPTGQVYEQYF

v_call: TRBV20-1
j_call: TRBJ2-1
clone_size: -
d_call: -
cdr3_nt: TGCAGTGCTCCGAGGGGGGGGGGGCTGGGGGAGCAGTTCTTC
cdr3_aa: CSAPRGGGLGEQFF

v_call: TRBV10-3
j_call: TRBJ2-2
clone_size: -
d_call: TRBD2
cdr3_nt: TGTGCCATCAGGACTAGCGGTTCCACCGGGGAGCTGTTTTTT
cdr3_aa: CAIRTSGSTGELFF

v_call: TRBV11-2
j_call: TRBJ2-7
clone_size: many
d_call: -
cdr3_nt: TGTGCCAGCAGCTTAACTGTGACGGGAGTCGGCGAGCAGTACTTC
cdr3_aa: CASSLTVTGVGEQYF

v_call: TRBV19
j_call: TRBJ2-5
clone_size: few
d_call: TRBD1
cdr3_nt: TGTGCCAGTAGTATTCAAGGACAGGGACAAGAGACCCAGTACTTC
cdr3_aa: CASSIQGQGQETQYF

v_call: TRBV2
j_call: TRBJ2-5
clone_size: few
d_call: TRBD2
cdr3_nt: TGTGCCAGCAGTTACCCGACTAGCGGGGGGGCCTCCCAAGAGACCCAGTACTTC
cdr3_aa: CASSYPTSGGASQETQYF

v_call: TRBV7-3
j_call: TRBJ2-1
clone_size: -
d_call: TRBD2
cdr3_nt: TGTGCCAGCAGCTTAGCAGCGGGGGGACACAATGAGCAGTTCTTC
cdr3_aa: CASSLAAGGHNEQFF

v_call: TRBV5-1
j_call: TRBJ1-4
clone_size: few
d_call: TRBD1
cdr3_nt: TGCGCCAGCAGCTGGACTCCGGGACAGCAAGAAAAACTGTTTTTT
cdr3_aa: CASSWTPGQQEKLFF

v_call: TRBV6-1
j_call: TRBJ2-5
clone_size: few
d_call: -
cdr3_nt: TGTGCCAGCAGTGACAGGGGAAGGGAGACCCAGTACTTC
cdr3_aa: CASSDRGRETQYF

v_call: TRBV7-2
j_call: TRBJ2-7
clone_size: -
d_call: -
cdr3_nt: TGTGCCAGCAGCAAATCGGGACCCGCGGGGGAGCAGTACTTC
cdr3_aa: CASSKSGPAGEQYF

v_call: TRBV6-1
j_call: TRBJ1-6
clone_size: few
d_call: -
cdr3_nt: TGTGCCAGCAGTGCTAAAACCGCCGGGGCGACGGCTAATTCACCCCTCCACTTT
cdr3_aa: CASSAKTAGATANSPLHF

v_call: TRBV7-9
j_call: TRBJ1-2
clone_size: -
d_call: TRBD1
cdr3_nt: TGTGCCAGCAGCTTGGGGACAGGGGGATATGGCTACACCTTC
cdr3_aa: CASSLGTGGYGYTF

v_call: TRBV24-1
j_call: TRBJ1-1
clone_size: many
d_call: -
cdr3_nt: TGTGCCACTGAGGGGCCGAACACTGAAGCTTTCTTT
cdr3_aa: CATEGPNTEAFF

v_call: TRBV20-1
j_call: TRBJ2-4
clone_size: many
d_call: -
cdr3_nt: TGCAGTGCCATCCGGACAGCTAAAAACATTCAGTACTTC
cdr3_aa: CSAIRTAKNIQYF

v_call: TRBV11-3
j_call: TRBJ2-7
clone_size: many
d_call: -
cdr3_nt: TGTGCCAGCAGCTTAAATCAGGGGAGCGAGCAGTACTTC
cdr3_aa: CASSLNQGSEQYF

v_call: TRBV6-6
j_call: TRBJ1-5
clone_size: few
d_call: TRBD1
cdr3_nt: TGTGCCAGCAGTTACTCGAGGGACAGGGGGCTTAGCAATCAGCCCCAGCATTTT
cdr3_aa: CASSYSRDRGLSNQPQHF

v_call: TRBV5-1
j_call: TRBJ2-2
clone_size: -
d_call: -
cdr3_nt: TGCGCCAGCAGCGAAGGGACAATCCCAAACACCGGGGAGCTGTTTTTT
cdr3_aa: CASSEGTIPNTGELFF

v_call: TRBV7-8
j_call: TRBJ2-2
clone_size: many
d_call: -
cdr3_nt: TGTGCCAACAGCGATGTGCCAGTGAACACCGGGGAGCTGTTTTTT
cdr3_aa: CANSDVPVNTGELFF

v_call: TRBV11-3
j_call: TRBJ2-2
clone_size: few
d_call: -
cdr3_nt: TGTGCCAGCAGCTTAGATTATGTAGAAGCCGGGGAGCTGTTTTTT
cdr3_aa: CASSLDYVEAGELFF

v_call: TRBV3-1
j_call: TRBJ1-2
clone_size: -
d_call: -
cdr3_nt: TGTGCCAGCAGCCAAGATCTCAGTGGGGGGCACGGCTACACCTTC
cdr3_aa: CASSQDLSGGHGYTF

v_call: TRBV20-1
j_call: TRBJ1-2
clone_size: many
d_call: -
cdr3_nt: TGCAGTGCTACCCAGGGTTCCTATGGCTACACCTTC
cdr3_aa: CSATQGSYGYTF

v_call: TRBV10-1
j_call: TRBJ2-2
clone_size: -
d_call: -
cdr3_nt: TGCGCCAGCAGTGAGGTGGGGCATGGGAACACCGGGGAGCTGTTTTTT
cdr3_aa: CASSEVGHGNTGELFF

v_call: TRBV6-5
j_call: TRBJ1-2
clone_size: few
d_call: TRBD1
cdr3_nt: TGTGCCAGCAGTTACGACAGGGGGAGCGATGGCTACACCTTC
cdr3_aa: CASSYDRGSDGYTF

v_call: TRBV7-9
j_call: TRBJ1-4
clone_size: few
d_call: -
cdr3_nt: TGTGCCAGCAGCAGGGACTATGGGGGTGCAACTAATGAAAAACTGTTTTTT
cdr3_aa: CASSRDYGGATNEKLFF

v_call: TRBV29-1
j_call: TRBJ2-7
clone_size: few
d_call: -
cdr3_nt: TGCAGCGTTGAGGTAACAGGCCACTCCTACGAGCAGTACTTC
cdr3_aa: CSVEVTGHSYEQYF

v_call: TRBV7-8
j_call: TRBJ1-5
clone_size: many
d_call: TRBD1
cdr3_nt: TGTGCCAGCAGCGGCCGGGACAGGGATAGCAATCAGCCCCAGCATTTT
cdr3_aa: CASSGRDRDSNQPQHF

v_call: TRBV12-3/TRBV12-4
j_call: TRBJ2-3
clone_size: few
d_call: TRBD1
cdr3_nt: TGTGCCAGCAGTTCAGGGGGCGCCGGCACAGATACGCAGTATTTT
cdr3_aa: CASSSGGAGTDTQYF

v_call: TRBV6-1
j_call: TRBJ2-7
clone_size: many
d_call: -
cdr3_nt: TGTGCCAGCAGTGAAAACGACAGACGGGGCGAGCAGTACTTC
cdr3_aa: CASSENDRRGEQYF

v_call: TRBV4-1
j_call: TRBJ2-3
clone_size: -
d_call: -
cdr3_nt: TGCGCCAGCAGCCAAGAGGGGGGGGGCCCAGATACGCAGTATTTT
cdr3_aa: CASSQEGGGPDTQYF

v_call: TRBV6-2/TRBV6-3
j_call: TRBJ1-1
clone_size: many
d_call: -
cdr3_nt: TGTGCCACAAATCAGGGGACTCTCAACACTGAAGCTTTCTTT
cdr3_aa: CATNQGTLNTEAFF

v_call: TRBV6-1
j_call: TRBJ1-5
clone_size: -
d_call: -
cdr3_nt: TGTGCCAGCAGCCGGACAGTCCAATATAGCAATCAGCCCCAGCATTTT
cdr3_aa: CASSRTVQYSNQPQHF

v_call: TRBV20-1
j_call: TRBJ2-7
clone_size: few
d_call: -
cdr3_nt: TGCAGTGCTAGAGATCTTGAGGGTGGACACGGATTTGCCGAGCAGTACTTC
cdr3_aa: CSARDLEGGHGFAEQYF

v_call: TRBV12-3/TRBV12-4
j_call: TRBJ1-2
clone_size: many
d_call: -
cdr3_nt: TGTGCCAGCACTCGGGACCTTAATGGCTATGGCTACACCTTC
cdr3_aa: CASTRDLNGYGYTF

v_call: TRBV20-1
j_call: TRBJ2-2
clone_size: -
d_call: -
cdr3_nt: TGCAGTGCCATTCAAGACACCGGGGAGCTGTTTTTT
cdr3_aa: CSAIQDTGELFF

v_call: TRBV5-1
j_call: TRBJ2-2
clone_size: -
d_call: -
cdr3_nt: TGCGCCAGCAGCTTGGAGGGTTCTTTTAACACCGGGGAGCTGTTTTTT
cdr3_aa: CASSLEGSFNTGELFF

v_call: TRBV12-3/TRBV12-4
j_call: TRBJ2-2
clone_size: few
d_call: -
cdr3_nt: TGTGCCAGCTGCCCCCCCGGGCCAGCCGGGGAGCTGTTTTTT
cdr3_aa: CASCPPGPAGELFF

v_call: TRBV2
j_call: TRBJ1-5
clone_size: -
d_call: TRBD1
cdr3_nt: TGTGCCAGCAGAGTCGAGACAGGGGGCAATCAGCCCCAGCATTTT
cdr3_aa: CASRVETGGNQPQHF